The rows below give T cell receptor beta chains drawn from one sample of a study of CD8 T cells in Susac syndrome. From the immunoSEQ multiplex PCR reads, TCRdb called clonotypes with MiXCR, one entry per CDR3 protein. The sample yields under 250,000 distinct CDR3 sequences, 80% to 95% seen once. The sample taken for sequencing was CD4+ T cells from PBMCs. The origin of the receptors is a human donor with multiple sclerosis. Both conserved end residues are part of each CDR3. A D gene is named only where the DNA matches it firmly. Some rows have no size entry. The others give once, few or many, or a class for an expanded clone.

j_call	v_call	clone_size	d_call	cdr3_nt	cdr3_aa
TRBJ1-2	TRBV28	NA	NA	TGTGCCAGCAGTCTCCGGGGGGCTAACTATGGCTACACCTTC	CASSLRGANYGYTF
TRBJ2-2	TRBV27	once	NA	TGTGCCAGCAGTTTCCAGGGGGGGTTCGGGGAGCTGTTTTTT	CASSFQGGFGELFF
TRBJ2-2	TRBV7-2	NA	NA	TGTGCCAGCAGCTTATCACGTTTAGGCACCGGGGAGCTGTTTTTT	CASSLSRLGTGELFF
TRBJ1-6	TRBV30	NA	TRBD1	TGTGCCTGGACCATCCGGGACAGGGTATCGCCCCTCCACTTT	CAWTIRDRVSPLHF
TRBJ1-2	TRBV19	NA	TRBD1	TGTGCCAGTACATACCGGGACAGGGGCGGTGAATACAACTATGGCTACACCTTC	CASTYRDRGGEYNYGYTF
TRBJ1-2	TRBV20-1	NA	NA	TGCAGTGCTAGTTCGCCGCGGACAGCCTATGGCTACACCTTC	CSASSPRTAYGYTF
TRBJ2-1	TRBV7-2	few	TRBD2	TGTGCCAGCAGCTTAGGGACTAGCGGGAGGGCCGCATACAATGAGCAGTTCTTC	CASSLGTSGRAAYNEQFF
TRBJ2-7	TRBV2	NA	TRBD1	TGTGCCAGCAGGAGGGACAGGGGCTACGAGCAGTACTTC	CASRRDRGYEQYF
TRBJ1-5	TRBV29-1	NA	NA	TGCAGCGCCATATCGGTGGGCCCCTATCAGCCCCAGCATTTT	CSAISVGPYQPQHF
TRBJ2-5	TRBV29-1	NA	TRBD2	TGCAGCGTTAGCGGGAGGGCCGTCCAAGAGACCCAGTACTTC	CSVSGRAVQETQYF
TRBJ1-2	TRBV3-1	NA	NA	TGTGCCAGCAGCCAAGAAATGGCCACCCGTTATGGCTACACCTTC	CASSQEMATRYGYTF
TRBJ1-2	TRBV29-1	NA	NA	TGCAGCGTTGACAGGGGCAAAGGCTACACCTTC	CSVDRGKGYTF
TRBJ2-7	TRBV14	NA	NA	TGTGCCAGCAGCCAAGGGGGCGCCGACGGGCCCGGGCAGTACTTC	CASSQGGADGPGQYF
TRBJ2-3	TRBV28	NA	NA	TGTGCCAGCACCGGGGTAGATACGCAGTATTTT	CASTGVDTQYF
TRBJ2-5	TRBV6-5	NA	TRBD2	TGTGCCAGCAGTTGGGTTAGCGGGGGGACCCAAGAGACCCAGTACTTC	CASSWVSGGTQETQYF
TRBJ2-1	TRBV20-1	NA	TRBD2	TGCAGTGCTAGAGATGGCGGGAGCGCCTACAATGAGCAGTTCTTC	CSARDGGSAYNEQFF
TRBJ2-3	TRBV20-1	NA	NA	TGCAGTGCTAGTCAAGATACGCAGTATTTT	CSASQDTQYF
TRBJ2-1	TRBV20-1	NA	NA	TGCAGTGCTGGGGGCCTGGGGCCGGGGCCCTACAATGAGCAGTTCTTC	CSAGGLGPGPYNEQFF